This T cell receptor beta chain came from a study of beta chain features in type 1 diabetes (dated by TCRdb to the late 2010s). The study in broad terms: Mean age, gender distribution, total cell number and subset yield did not differ between patients and healthy donors. Whereas all 30 or so donors provided naive and central memory subsets, regulatory and stem cell-like memory subsets were isolated from just 8 patients and about eight healthy donors. In the study, TCRB repertoires of sorted circulating CD4+ T cell subsets from recently diagnosed type 1 diabetes patients were compared with those of matched healthy donors. A total of 107,917,701 sorted cells were examined across all samples, and a strong correlation was observed between cell number per subset and RNA yield. The research as a whole found: A moderate but significant shortening of TCRB CDR3 length was observed in type 1 diabetes patients in all four CD4+ subsets. PCR might favor shorter templates, but patient and control samples were amplified and corrected together, so any skew would affect both groups equally. Naive, central memory and regulatory TCRB repertoires appeared to be more similar among patients than among healthy donors. At VDJ recombination sites, patients with type 1 diabetes made fewer insertions and deleted more nucleotides, a pattern implying thymic rearrangement abnormalities. Because cDNA rather than genomic DNA was sequenced, highly expressing activated cells could have been over-represented, although no difference in activation and CD3 levels was found between groups. HLA sub-analyses involved small numbers of individuals, so any influence of HLA type on TCRB rearrangement remained unresolved.

The entire isolated RNA was reverse transcribed using the High Capacity cDNA Reverse Transcription Kit, and thus expressed TCRB transcripts were sequenced. Naive, central memory and regulatory T cell samples underwent deep immunoSEQ sequencing, averaging about 3.57 million total reads per sample. After sorted cells were lysed in RLT buffer, RNA was extracted with DNase-treated RNeasy Micro or Mini kits, with the choice depending on cell number. Each cell subset was processed separately to prevent cross-contamination, with patient and healthy donor samples processed together. TCRB sequences were amplified from cDNA with the immunoSEQ multiplex PCR, producing 87-bp fragments spanning the CDR3 region. The amplicons were sequenced using the Illumina HiSeq platform. The paper's processing steps were these. Synthetic template baselines were used to correct PCR bias computationally, reads within Hamming distance 2 were collapsed together, and singletons that could not be merged were discarded. Reads were aligned against IMGT to assign V, D and J genes, CDR3 length and insertions or deletions at six rearrangement sites. Within each subset, clonotype counts were normalized to sorted cell number, and only after that were true diversity and Gini coefficients computed with the tcR R package. The overlap coefficient, calculated on TCRB nucleotide sequences, was used to measure repertoire sharing. The table was pulled from immuneACCESS by TCRdb, which kept in-frame rearrangements only. Such tables lose some clones; where checked, under half of the loss comes from unresolved V genes, and the rest has no known cause. The V and J calls and clone size are taken from that table; D and trimming were inferred from the DNA. Across this sample there are about 130,000 clones, with about 10% seen only once. The ten largest make up about 0.61% of the sample.

Of note for this clone: Its specific antigen is unknown. No qualities accompany the bases; no much larger clone lies one base away.

Including the terminal cysteine and phenylalanine, the CDR3 comprises 16 residues. The DNA shown is the 48-base CDR3, in frame from base 1. The junction shows trimming of 2 bases on V and 1 base on J, and the gene matches do not reach 2 bases of it. CDR1 and CDR2 are drawn from the germline V gene (reference sequence): SEHNR, FQNEAQ. A single peripheral blood draw of about 116 mL on average was collected from each donor into heparinised tubes. Naive, central memory, regulatory and stem cell-like memory CD4+ T cells were sorted on a BD FACSAria II using a panel including CD45RO, CCR7, CD25, CD127, CD95 and CD27. Every sorted population had a purity above 98%. PBMCs were isolated immediately by Lymphoprep density gradient centrifugation and stained directly without culture. To minimize batch effects, samples were stained and sorted in pairs, one healthy donor with one patient per experiment.

This clonotype was sampled from a man aged 18 to 35 in good health. The V and J genes are TRBV7-9 and TRBJ2-2; 9 of the junction bases match TRBD1. Sequenced sample: central memory CD4+ T cells from blood. The CDR3 sequence is CASSLWTGVNTGELFF. The nucleotide sequence reads TGTGCCAGCAGCTTATGGACAGGGGTGAACACCGGGGAGCTGTTTTTT.